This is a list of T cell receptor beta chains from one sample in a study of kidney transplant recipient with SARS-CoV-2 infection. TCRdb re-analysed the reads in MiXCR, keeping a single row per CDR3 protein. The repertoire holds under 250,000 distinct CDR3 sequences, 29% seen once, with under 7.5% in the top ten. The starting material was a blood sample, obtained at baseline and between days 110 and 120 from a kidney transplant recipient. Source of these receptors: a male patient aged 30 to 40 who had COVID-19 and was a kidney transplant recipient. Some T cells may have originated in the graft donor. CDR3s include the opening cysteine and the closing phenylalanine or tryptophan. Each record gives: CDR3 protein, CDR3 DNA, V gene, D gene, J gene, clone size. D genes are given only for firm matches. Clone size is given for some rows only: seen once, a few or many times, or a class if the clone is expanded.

CAWSVGLATSTDTQYF,TGTGCCTGGAGTGTGGGACTAGCGACCAGCACAGATACGCAGTATTTT,TRBV30,TRBD2,TRBJ2-3,many
CASSQGAVPSNQPQHF,TGTGCCAGCAGTCAGGGGGCAGTCCCCAGCAATCAGCCCCAGCATTTT,TRBV27,TRBD1,TRBJ1-5,many
CSARPSGSSTDTQYF,TGCAGCGCCAGACCGAGCGGCAGTAGCACAGATACGCAGTATTTT,TRBV29-1,-,TRBJ2-3,-
CASSIMNSFRKTYGYTF,TGTGCCAGCAGTATAATGAACAGCTTCCGAAAGACCTATGGCTACACCTTC,TRBV12-3/TRBV12-4,-,TRBJ1-2,many
CASELLYSRKTYGYTF,TGTGCCAGCGAACTACTGTACTCAAGAAAGACCTATGGCTACACCTTC,TRBV9,-,TRBJ1-2,many
CASSSSVSRKTYGYTF,TGTGCCAGCTCGTCAAGTGTCTCGCGAAAGACCTATGGCTACACCTTC,TRBV5-5,-,TRBJ1-2,many
CASSAGTSVRETQYF,TGTGCCAGCAGCGCCGGGACTAGCGTGCGAGAGACCCAGTACTTC,TRBV9,TRBD2,TRBJ2-5,many
CASSVYGGLADGYTF,TGCGCCAGCAGCGTGTACGGGGGGCTTGCTGATGGCTACACCTTC,TRBV5-1,-,TRBJ1-2,many
CASSNSGECRKTYGYTF,TGTGCCAGCAGTAATAGCGGGGAATGTAGAAAGACCTATGGCTACACCTTC,TRBV6-5,-,TRBJ1-2,many
CSAKKLLITTGSEETQYF,TGCAGTGCTAAGAAGCTTCTGATAACGACAGGTTCTGAGGAGACCCAGTACTTC,TRBV20-1,-,TRBJ2-5,many
CASSRIKRSRKTYGYTF,TGCGCCAGCAGTCGCATTAAAAGATCGCGAAAGACCTATGGCTACACCTTC,TRBV10-1,-,TRBJ1-2,many
CASSVNPTLRKTYGYTF,TGTGCCAGCAGCGTCAATCCCACCCTTCGAAAGACCTATGGCTACACCTTC,TRBV3-1,-,TRBJ1-2,-
CASSQDIRERETQYF,TGTGCCAGCAGCCAAGATATCCGAGAACGGGAGACCCAGTACTTC,TRBV14,-,TRBJ2-5,many
CAGRPEGRGNTEAFF,TGTGCCGGCAGACCAGAAGGACGGGGTAATACTGAAGCTTTCTTT,TRBV27,-,TRBJ1-1,-
CSAIPTRESWSYEQYF,TGCAGTGCTATTCCCACTCGTGAGTCTTGGTCCTACGAGCAGTACTTC,TRBV20-1,-,TRBJ2-7,many
CASSQGGGTYNEQFF,TGTGCCAGCAGCCAAGGTGGGGGCACCTACAATGAGCAGTTCTTC,TRBV3-1,-,TRBJ2-1,many
CASSFFGVVYRNEQFF,TGTGCCAGCAGCTTTTTTGGGGTAGTATACCGCAATGAGCAGTTCTTC,TRBV11-1,-,TRBJ2-1,-
CTSSIGQGCEQYF,TGTACCAGTAGTATAGGACAGGGCTGCGAGCAGTACTTC,TRBV19,TRBD1,TRBJ2-7,-
CAWNRETGQPQHF,TGTGCCTGGAATCGGGAAACAGGGCAGCCCCAGCATTTT,TRBV30,-,TRBJ1-5,many
CASSLNIGRRKTYGYTF,TGCGCCAGCAGCTTGAATATAGGACGTCGAAAGACCTATGGCTACACCTTC,TRBV4-3,-,TRBJ1-2,many
CSARISGREHTGELFF,TGCAGTGCTAGAATCAGCGGGAGGGAACACACCGGGGAGCTGTTTTTT,TRBV20-1,TRBD2,TRBJ2-2,few
CASRSVRTPRKTYGYTF,TGTGCAAGTCGCTCGGTTAGGACTCCACGAAAGACCTATGGCTACACCTTC,TRBV12-2,-,TRBJ1-2,many
CASGLNSLQGKTYGYTF,TGTGCTAGTGGTTTGAACAGTTTGCAGGGAAAGACCTATGGCTACACCTTC,TRBV12-5,-,TRBJ1-2,many
CASSRSPTGGTTDTQYF,TGTGCCAGCTCACGAAGTCCTACAGGGGGGACCACAGATACGCAGTATTTT,TRBV18,TRBD1,TRBJ2-3,few
CASRAVVPGKTYGHTF,TGTGCCAGCAGGGCCGTCGTACCAGGAAAGACCTATGGCCACACCTTC,TRBV5-4,-,TRBJ1-2,-
CASSPQGGAGQPQHF,TGTGCCAGCTCGCCTCAAGGGGGGGCCGGGCAGCCCCAGCATTTT,TRBV18,-,TRBJ1-5,many
CASRHVAGAVTNEKLFF,TGTGCCAGCAGGCACGTCGCAGGGGCCGTGACTAATGAAAAACTGTTTTTT,TRBV28,-,TRBJ1-4,many
CASSPRGGSSYNEQFF,TGTGCCAGCAGCCCCCGGGGCGGGAGCTCCTACAATGAGCAGTTCTTC,TRBV3-1,TRBD2,TRBJ2-1,-
CASEFLYSRKTYGYTF,TGTGCCAGCGAGTTCCTGTACTCAAGAAAGACCTATGGCTACACCTTC,TRBV9,-,TRBJ1-2,few
CASSLSPASREKLFF,TGTGCCAGCAGCTTATCCCCCGCGAGCCGGGAAAAACTGTTTTTT,TRBV11-2,-,TRBJ1-4,many
CASRRDYEQYF,TGTGCCAGCAGGAGAGACTACGAGCAGTACTTC,TRBV28,-,TRBJ2-7,many
CASSLRRTETQYF,TGTGCCAGCAGCTTAAGGCGTACCGAGACCCAGTACTTC,TRBV11-2,-,TRBJ2-5,many
CASSLEGANEQYF,TGTGCCAGCAGCTTAGAAGGGGCTAACGAGCAGTACTTC,TRBV11-3,-,TRBJ2-7,many
CASKGGAYGYTF,TGTGCCAGCAAAGGGGGTGCATATGGCTACACCTTC,TRBV9,-,TRBJ1-2,many
CSAQPGLATDTQYF,TGCAGTGCCCAGCCGGGACTAGCGACAGATACGCAGTATTTT,TRBV20-1,TRBD2,TRBJ2-3,-
CASHPGTSGTYEQYF,TGTGCCAGTCATCCCGGGACTAGCGGGACCTACGAGCAGTACTTC,TRBV27,TRBD2,TRBJ2-7,many
CASRSTRRTSGRVLYEQYF,TGTGCAAGTCGCTCCACCCGAAGGACTAGCGGGAGGGTTCTCTACGAGCAGTACTTC,TRBV12-2,-,TRBJ2-7,many
CASSRRDPGTEAFF,TGTGCCAGCAGTCGCCGGGACCCGGGGACTGAAGCTTTCTTT,TRBV12-3/TRBV12-4,-,TRBJ1-1,many
CASSGHLECRKTYGYTF,TGTGCCAGCAGTGGACACTTGGAATGTAGAAAGACCTATGGCTACACCTTC,TRBV6-1,-,TRBJ1-2,many
CASSYEGQGLSYEQYF,TGTGCCAGCAGTTACGAAGGACAGGGCCTCTCCTACGAGCAGTACTTC,TRBV6-5,TRBD1,TRBJ2-7,many
CASRRGDMGGYTF,TGTGCCAGCAGACGAGGGGACATGGGGGGCTACACCTTC,TRBV6-6,-,TRBJ1-2,many
CASSPDRAGVETQYF,TGTGCCAGCTCTCCGGACAGGGCAGGGGTTGAGACCCAGTACTTC,TRBV19,TRBD1,TRBJ2-5,few